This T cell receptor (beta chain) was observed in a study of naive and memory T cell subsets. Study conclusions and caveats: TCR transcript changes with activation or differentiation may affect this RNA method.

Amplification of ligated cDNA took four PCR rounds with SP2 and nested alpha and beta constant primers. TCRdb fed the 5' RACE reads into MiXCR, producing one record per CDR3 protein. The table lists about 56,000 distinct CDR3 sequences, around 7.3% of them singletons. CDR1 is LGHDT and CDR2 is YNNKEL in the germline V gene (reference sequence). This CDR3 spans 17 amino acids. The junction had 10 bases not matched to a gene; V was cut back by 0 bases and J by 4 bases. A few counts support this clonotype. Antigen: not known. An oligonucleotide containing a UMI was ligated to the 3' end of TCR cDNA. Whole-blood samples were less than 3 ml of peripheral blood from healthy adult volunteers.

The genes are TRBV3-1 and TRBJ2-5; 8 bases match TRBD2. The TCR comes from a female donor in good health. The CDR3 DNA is TGTGCCAGCAGCCAAGATCGAGCGGGGGCCAGCGGAGAGACCCAGTACTTC. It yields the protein CASSQDRAGASGETQYF.